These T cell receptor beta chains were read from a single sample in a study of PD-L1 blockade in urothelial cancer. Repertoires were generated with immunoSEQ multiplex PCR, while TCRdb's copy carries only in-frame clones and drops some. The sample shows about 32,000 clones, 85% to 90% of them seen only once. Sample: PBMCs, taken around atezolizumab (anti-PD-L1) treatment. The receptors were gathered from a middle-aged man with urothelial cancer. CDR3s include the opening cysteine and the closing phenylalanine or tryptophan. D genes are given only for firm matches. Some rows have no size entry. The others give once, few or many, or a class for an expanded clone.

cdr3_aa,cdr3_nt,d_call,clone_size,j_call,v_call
CASGLAGGTTDTQYF,TGTGCCAGCGGACTAGCGGGGGGTACGACAGATACGCAGTATTTT,TRBD2,NA,TRBJ2-3,TRBV6-1
CARSLFIAGGAYEQYF,TGTGCCAGAAGCTTATTCATCGCGGGAGGGGCCTACGAGCAGTACTTC,NA,NA,TRBJ2-7,TRBV7-5
CASSEFGGGETQYF,TGTGCCAGCAGTGAATTCGGGGGAGGTGAGACCCAGTACTTC,NA,NA,TRBJ2-5,TRBV25-1
CASIADRVIDTQYF,TGTGCCAGCATCGCGGACAGGGTCATAGATACGCAGTATTTT,TRBD1,NA,TRBJ2-3,TRBV7-9
CASSPAGDQYF,TGTGCCAGCAGCCCGGCGGGGGACCAGTACTTC,TRBD2,NA,TRBJ2-5,TRBV7-2
CAISGNRAQETQYF,TGTGCCATCAGTGGGAACAGGGCTCAAGAGACCCAGTACTTC,NA,NA,TRBJ2-5,TRBV10-3
CASSRDRGRYEQYF,TGTGCCAGCAGCCGGGACAGGGGGCGATACGAGCAGTACTTC,TRBD1,NA,TRBJ2-7,TRBV6-5
CASSPQASESYEQYF,TGTGCCAGCAGCCCCCAGGCTAGCGAATCCTACGAGCAGTACTTC,NA,few,TRBJ2-7,TRBV7-2
CASRNNRVTLNTEAFF,TGTGCCAGTAGAAATAACAGGGTAACCCTGAACACTGAAGCTTTCTTT,NA,few,TRBJ1-1,TRBV19
CAGRPRVGDTQYF,TGTGCCGGGCGACCCAGAGTCGGAGATACGCAGTATTTT,NA,NA,TRBJ2-3,TRBV7-9
CASSQGSGWVGQPQHF,TGCGCCAGCAGCCAAGGTTCGGGGTGGGTGGGTCAGCCCCAGCATTTT,NA,NA,TRBJ1-5,TRBV4-1
CASASYEQYF,TGTGCCAGCGCGTCCTACGAGCAGTACTTC,NA,NA,TRBJ2-7,TRBV2
CASSTSTGELFF,TGTGCCAGCAGTACCAGCACCGGGGAGCTGTTTTTT,NA,few,TRBJ2-2,TRBV6-6
CAITGLAGFEQFF,TGTGCCATCACGGGACTAGCGGGGTTTGAGCAGTTCTTC,TRBD2,NA,TRBJ2-1,TRBV10-3
CATRSPLAGGRGEQYF,TGTGCCACCCGATCCCCCTTAGCGGGAGGCCGTGGGGAGCAGTACTTC,TRBD2,NA,TRBJ2-7,TRBV27
CASSFGVVGYEQYF,TGTGCCAGCAGCTTCGGGGTGGTTGGCTACGAGCAGTACTTC,NA,NA,TRBJ2-7,TRBV11-2
CASGRAGPSKIPYNEQFF,TGTGCCAGCGGCAGAGCGGGACCGTCCAAAATTCCATACAATGAGCAGTTCTTC,TRBD2,NA,TRBJ2-1,TRBV5-8
CASSLLGQGAIEQFF,TGTGCCAGCAGCTTGTTGGGACAGGGGGCGATTGAGCAGTTCTTC,TRBD1,NA,TRBJ2-1,TRBV11-3
CASSPSGGWEKLFF,TGTGCCAGCTCACCTTCAGGGGGCTGGGAAAAACTGTTTTTT,TRBD1,NA,TRBJ1-4,TRBV18
CATGTNYEQYF,TGTGCCACCGGCACCAACTACGAGCAGTACTTC,NA,NA,TRBJ2-7,TRBV15
CAWSRGLAGAGSYNEQFF,TGTGCCTGGAGTCGTGGCCTAGCGGGGGCCGGCTCCTACAATGAGCAGTTCTTC,TRBD2,NA,TRBJ2-1,TRBV30
CASSLAGTGSEQYF,TGCGCCAGCAGCTTGGCCGGGACAGGGTCTGAGCAGTACTTC,TRBD1,NA,TRBJ2-7,TRBV5-1
CASRAQGTGELFF,TGTGCCAGCAGGGCACAGGGAACCGGGGAGCTGTTTTTT,NA,NA,TRBJ2-2,TRBV6-4
CASSLGAPTEIDF,TGTGCCAGCAGCTTGGGGGCCCCGACAGAGATCGACTTC,NA,NA,TRBJ1-2,TRBV5-4
CASSPRGFDTEAFF,TGTGCCAGCAGTCCAAGGGGGTTTGACACTGAAGCTTTCTTT,NA,NA,TRBJ1-1,TRBV6-5
CASSFEGGGTDTQYF,TGTGCCAGCAGTTTTGAGGGGGGGGGCACAGATACGCAGTATTTT,NA,NA,TRBJ2-3,TRBV27
CASSPALAGSTDTQYF,TGTGCCAGCTCACCGGCTTTAGCGGGAAGCACAGATACGCAGTATTTT,TRBD2,NA,TRBJ2-3,TRBV18
CASSLSTAATDTQYF,TGTGCCAGCAGTTTATCGACCGCGGCCACAGATACGCAGTATTTT,NA,NA,TRBJ2-3,TRBV27
CASSLTQGGGELFF,TGTGCCAGCAGTTTGACCCAAGGGGGCGGGGAGCTGTTTTTT,NA,few,TRBJ2-2,TRBV6-5
CASSEGRVYGYTF,TGTGCCAGCAGTGAGGGGCGCGTCTATGGCTACACCTTC,NA,NA,TRBJ1-2,TRBV6-1
CASAGGYEQYF,TGCGCCAGCGCAGGGGGGTACGAGCAGTACTTC,NA,NA,TRBJ2-7,TRBV10-2
CASSLRQAAGKNIQYF,TGTGCCAGCAGCCTCAGACAGGCGGCCGGGAAAAACATTCAGTACTTC,NA,NA,TRBJ2-4,TRBV7-2
CASSLAEGGNEQFF,TGTGCCAGCAGCTTAGCTGAGGGGGGGAATGAGCAGTTCTTC,NA,NA,TRBJ2-1,TRBV11-3
CAWSQVVGGYTF,TGTGCCTGGAGTCAGGTGGTTGGTGGCTACACCTTC,NA,NA,TRBJ1-2,TRBV30
CASSQGLAGVETQYF,TGCGCCAGCAGCCAAGGGCTAGCGGGAGTGGAGACCCAGTACTTC,TRBD2,NA,TRBJ2-5,TRBV4-3
CASSIAPGQGREQYF,TGTGCCAGTAGTATAGCCCCCGGACAGGGCAGGGAGCAGTACTTC,TRBD1,NA,TRBJ2-7,TRBV19
CATSRTGPLEQYF,TGTGCCACCTCCCGGACAGGGCCCCTGGAGCAGTACTTC,TRBD1,NA,TRBJ2-7,TRBV28
CATSGRGGNQPQHF,TGTGCCACCAGCGGACGGGGTGGGAATCAGCCCCAGCATTTT,NA,once,TRBJ1-5,TRBV15
CASSLETGNYGYTF,TGTGCCAGCAGTCTAGAGACGGGTAACTATGGCTACACCTTC,NA,NA,TRBJ1-2,TRBV11-2
CASSPLAKGTGGTEQYF,TGTGCCAGCAGCCCTCTGGCTAAAGGGACAGGGGGCACCGAGCAGTACTTC,TRBD1,NA,TRBJ2-7,TRBV27
CAWSGGTGNTIYF,TGTGCCTGGAGCGGAGGTACTGGAAACACCATATATTTT,NA,NA,TRBJ1-3,TRBV30
CASSPSGGSGELFF,TGCGCCAGCAGCCCCAGCGGGGGATCCGGGGAGCTGTTTTTT,TRBD2,NA,TRBJ2-2,TRBV5-1
CASRWTGPIQETQYF,TGTGCCAGCAGGTGGACAGGGCCGATCCAAGAGACCCAGTACTTC,TRBD1,NA,TRBJ2-5,TRBV5-8
CASSPPRIGELFF,TGTGCCAGCAGCCCACCGAGAATCGGGGAGCTGTTTTTT,NA,NA,TRBJ2-2,TRBV7-9
CASSSLLSGETGLFF,TGTGCCAGCAGCTCATTGCTTTCAGGGGAAACTGGGCTGTTTTTT,NA,NA,TRBJ1-4,TRBV5-5
CASSPTWTARETQYF,TGTGCCAGCAGTCCCACTTGGACAGCCAGAGAGACCCAGTACTTC,NA,NA,TRBJ2-5,TRBV6-5
CAGIYSNYGYTF,TGTGCCGGAATTTACAGTAACTATGGCTACACCTTC,NA,NA,TRBJ1-2,TRBV30
CASSLGRDYEQYF,TGTGCCAGCAGCTTGGGTCGGGACTACGAGCAGTACTTC,NA,NA,TRBJ2-7,TRBV5-5
CASSRGLDYNEQFF,TGTGCCAGCAGTCGTGGACTAGATTACAATGAGCAGTTCTTC,TRBD2,NA,TRBJ2-1,TRBV28
CASSPIPPDRSSYNSPLHF,TGTGCCAGCTCTCCAATCCCGCCGGACAGGAGCTCCTATAATTCACCCCTCCACTTT,TRBD1,NA,TRBJ1-6,TRBV18
CASSPETGYSYNEQFF,TGTGCCAGCAGTCCCGAGACAGGCTACTCCTACAATGAGCAGTTCTTC,NA,NA,TRBJ2-1,TRBV11-2
CASSLERGIGNTEAFF,TGTGCCAGCAGCTTAGAAAGGGGAATAGGGAACACTGAAGCTTTCTTT,NA,NA,TRBJ1-1,TRBV13
CASSVTQGGETQYF,TGTGCCAGCAGCGTAACGCAGGGCGGAGAGACCCAGTACTTC,NA,NA,TRBJ2-5,TRBV9
CASSLDRGSTDTQYF,TGTGCCAGCAGCCTTGACAGGGGTTCCACAGATACGCAGTATTTT,TRBD1,NA,TRBJ2-3,TRBV7-8
CASRAGAGGQPQHF,TGTGCCAGCAGGGCTGGGGCAGGGGGTCAGCCCCAGCATTTT,TRBD1,NA,TRBJ1-5,TRBV5-5
CASSLAGWGGASYEQYF,TGTGCCAGCAGCTTAGCCGGGTGGGGAGGGGCCTCCTACGAGCAGTACTTC,TRBD2,few,TRBJ2-7,TRBV7-2